This T cell receptor beta chain was observed in a study of blood T cell repertoires in COVID-19. Per the original data handling: Quantification of nucleated cells was approximated via reference gene primer amplification. Assay: immunoSEQ multiplex PCR; the TCRdb copy retains only in-frame clones and omits some. V and J calls and clone size are given by that table; D and trimming were obtained from the DNA. The repertoire includes under 70,000 clones, approximately 80% of them detected once, and over 10% sits in the top ten. This CDR3 region has 14 residues. In germline, CDR1 is WNHNN, CDR2 SYGVQD (reference sequence). The trim removed 3 bases at V and 7 bases at J, leaving 8 bases unmatched.

This chain connects TRBV10-1 to TRBJ2-7; 8 bases agree with TRBD1. The TCR comes from an elderly woman with acute or convalescent COVID-19. The sample taken for sequencing was peripheral blood. CDR3 sequence reads: CASSEGQGAQEQYF. The DNA of the CDR3 is TGCGCCAGCAGTGAAGGGCAGGGGGCTCAGGAGCAGTACTTC.